This T cell receptor (beta chain) is from a study of blood T cell repertoires in COVID-19. The method was immunoSEQ multiplex PCR; TCRdb's version includes in-frame clones alone and lacks a portion of them. The repertoire has 56,000 or so clones, 89% of them found once; the top ten carry around 40%. The CDR3 totals 13 residues. Germline V gene lookup returns CDR1 SGHAT and CDR2 FQNNGV. Trimming shortened V by 1 base and J by 2 bases, and 6 bases separated the two germline ends. The V call is TRBV11-2, the J call TRBJ2-7; no definite D call. The TCR sequence derives from a woman between 55 and 75 years old with COVID-19, enrolled during active disease. The sample was peripheral blood. The CDR3 reads CASSLGVAYEQYF. As DNA, the CDR3 is TGTGCCAGCAGCTTAGGTGTAGCCTACGAGCAGTACTTC.